This T cell receptor beta chain was identified during a study of blood T cell repertoires in COVID-19. The overall study: Sources were T cells, B-cell-depleted T cells, or PBMCs; the material itself was cDNA or gDNA.

Trimming left V 1 base short and J 3 bases short, with 13 bases between. Germline CDR1 is MGHRA and CDR2 is YSYEKL. The CDR3 is 15 residues long. Authors' processing steps: Estimates of nucleated cell counts were drawn from the amplification of reference gene primers. Assay used: immunoSEQ multiplex PCR; TCRdb lists only in-frame clones, some missing. For V, J and clone size, that table is used; D and trimming come from the DNA. This repertoire shows some 300,000 clones, approximately 89% found once; its top ten account for just under 7%. V gene TRBV4-1 combines with J gene TRBJ2-7; D might be TRBD1 (5 bases). This sequence was found in a woman under 40 who had recovered from COVID-19. The sequencing sample was made of peripheral blood. This CDR3 is CASSQGMDKYYEQYF. Here the CDR3 DNA reads TGCGCCAGCAGCCAAGGAATGGACAAGTACTACGAGCAGTACTTC.